Below are 20 T cell receptor beta chains sequenced from a single sample in a study of identical twins. A single record per CDR3 protein comes from TCRdb applying MiXCR to the 5' RACE reads. Of 1.5 million to 2 million distinct CDR3 sequences listed, about 30% are singletons. Sequenced: cord blood. The receptors here all came from a newborn girl in good health.

This clonotype was observed a few times. The chain uses TRBV6-2 or TRBV6-3 and TRBJ2-5; D gene uncertain. V was cut by 6 bases and J by 4 bases, with 6 bases left in between. The CDR3 spans 11 residues. Germline CDR1 is MNHEY and CDR2 is SVGEGT. The CDR3 DNA is TGTGCCAGCAGGCCCAGAGAGACCCAGTACTTC. Protein: CASRPRETQYF.

The rearrangement uses TRBV6-5 and TRBJ1-4, with D perhaps TRBD1 (6 bases). Germline-derived CDR1 and CDR2 are MNHEY and SVGAGI. Trimming took off 6 bases at V and 7 bases at J, with 18 bases between the two ends. The CDR3 loop spans 15 amino acids. The CDR3 reads CASRPPGGRTEKLFF. As DNA, the CDR3 is TGTGCCAGCAGGCCGCCGGGGGGCAGAACTGAAAAACTGTTTTTT.

This clonotype was seen only a few times. The CDR3 DNA is TGCGCCAGCAGCTTGGAGCGGGGTGGGGCCAACGTCCTGACTTTC. Its protein is CASSLERGGANVLTF. V usage is TRBV5-1 and J usage is TRBJ2-6, with 7 positions matching TRBD2. This CDR3 is 15 amino acids long. The germline gives CDR1 SGHRS, CDR2 YFSETQ. The junction had 0 bases not matched to a gene; V was cut back by 0 bases and J by 3 bases.

This chain connects TRBV7-8 to TRBJ2-5, with D tentatively TRBD1 (6 bases). The J call is doubtful: the DNA matches TRBJ2-7 better. This CDR3 comprises 16 residues. The germline gives CDR1 SGHVS, CDR2 FQNEAQ. The CDR3 DNA sequence: TGTGCCAGCAGCTTAGTACAGGGACACCGTTACTACGAGCAGTACTTC. Protein sequence: CASSLVQGHRYYEQYF.

V usage is TRBV2 and J usage is TRBJ2-7, with a tentative D call TRBD1 (6 bases). With 1 base removed from V and 3 bases from J, the gap between germline ends came to 16 bases. The length of the CDR3 is 16 residues. CDR1 SNHLY and CDR2 FYNNEI come from the germline V gene. DNA for the CDR3: TGTGCCAGCAGTGAAGGGGCAGGGGTTCCTCTCTACGAGCAGTACTTC. Translating gives CASSEGAGVPLYEQYF.

Worth noting for this clonotype: This clone may be a read error of a much larger clone one base away. Since no conserved phenylalanine or tryptophan closes the CDR3, a read error is the likely cause. The chain uses TRBV29-1 and TRBJ2-7, with TRBD2 matching 10 bases. The CDR3 has 12 amino acids. Germline trimming cut 4 bases from V and 5 bases from J; bases unmatched to any gene: 2. Germline V gene data show CDR1 as SQVTM and CDR2 as ANQGSEA. CDR3 sequence: CSVASGSDEQYL. The CDR3 bases are TGCAGCGTTGCTAGCGGGAGCGACGAGCAGTACTTA.

The genes are TRBV6-5 and TRBJ2-2, with 8 nucleotides matching TRBD1. The CDR3 contains 17 residues. Losses at the gene ends were 0 bases for V and 0 bases for J; bases not matched to a gene: 3. Germline V gene lookup returns CDR1 MNHEY and CDR2 SVGAGI. The CDR3 bases are TGTGCCAGCAGTTACTCTGGGGGACAGGCGAACACCGGGGAGCTGTTTTTT. It encodes CASSYSGGQANTGELFF.

This clonotype showed up just once. This clone may be a read error of a much larger clone one base away. V usage is TRBV4-2 and J usage is TRBJ2-5; 7 bases map to TRBD2. J was trimmed by 11 bases and V by 0 bases; bases with no gene match: 15. The CDR3 has 16 residues. The V gene's germline CDR1 is LGHNA and CDR2 YNFKEQ. The CDR3 bases are TGTGCCAGCAGCCAAGATACGGCGGGAGACTACAATGAGCAGTACTTC. As protein: CASSQDTAGDYNEQYF.

A word on this clonotype: Relative to the germline gene, one junction end is altered; a read error may explain this. The CDR3 here is CAGSPYRDYGYTF. Here the CDR3 DNA reads TGTGCCGGCAGCCCATACAGGGACTATGGCTACACCTTC. The V call is TRBV7-2, the J call TRBJ1-2; D is perhaps TRBD1 (6 bases). The CDR3 extends over 13 amino acids. Germline CDR1 is SGHTA and CDR2 is FQGNSA.

The V and J genes are TRBV24-1 and TRBJ2-3; D unclear. Trimming pared 2 bases from V and 6 bases from J, leaving 8 bases between. The CDR3 covers 13 residues. CDR1 and CDR2 from the germline V gene are KGHDR and SFDVKD. The CDR3 loop reads CATSDYSEDTQYF. The CDR3, as DNA: TGTGCCACCAGTGATTATTCCGAGGATACGCAGTATTTT.

This clonotype has more than one count but fewer than ten. This sequence joins TRBV9 and TRBJ2-3, with a possible D match to TRBD2 (7 bases). The CDR3 sequence is 16 residues long. Germline V gene lookup returns CDR1 SGDLS and CDR2 YYNGEE. V was shortened by 4 bases and J by 2 bases, with 17 bases between the two germline ends. This CDR3 is CASSPRGGASTDTQYF. The DNA for the CDR3 is TGTGCCAGCAGCCCAAGAGGGGGGGCCTCCACAGATACGCAGTATTTT.

This clonotype was counted a few times. The chain combines TRBV3-1 with TRBJ2-4, with TRBD2 as a possible D gene (5 bases). CDR3 size: 14 residues. Germline CDR1 LGHDT, CDR2 YNNKEL (reference sequence). V lost 5 bases to trimming and J lost 5 bases, with 13 bases between them. CDR3 nucleotide sequence: TGTGCCAGCAGCGCCAGCGGCCTTGAAAACATTCAGTACTTC. This translates into CASSASGLENIQYF.

V usage is TRBV25-1 and J usage is TRBJ1-1, with no clear D. Germline loops: CDR1 MGHDK, CDR2 SYGVNS. This CDR3 comprises 13 residues. The V and J ends lost 10 bases and 3 bases respectively, with 15 bases between them. DNA of the CDR3: TGTGCCACCCACGGGGATGAGGACACTGAAGCTTTCTTT. This encodes CATHGDEDTEAFF.

This clonotype was detected a few times. The chain links TRBV20-1 to TRBJ1-2; possibly TRBD1 for D (5 bases). This CDR3 region has 13 residues. The V gene lost 4 bases and the J gene lost 4 bases, with 13 bases spanning the gap. Looked up from germline, CDR1 is DFQATT and CDR2 is SNEGSKA (reference sequence). CDR3 DNA: TGCAGTGCTACTCAGGGTAGGGGCTATGGCTACACCTTC. Translation: CSATQGRGYGYTF.

The table lists this clonotype with a few counts. For the CDR3, the DNA is TGTGCCACCGCCGGGGAAGAGACCCAGTACTTC. Protein product: CATAGEETQYF. This chain uses TRBV24-1 with TRBJ2-5, with D perhaps TRBD2 (5 bases). The CDR3 has 11 residues. V was pared by 9 bases and J by 3 bases, with 7 bases between. In germline, CDR1 is KGHDR, CDR2 SFDVKD.

This clonotype turned up a few times. The chain links TRBV20-1 to TRBJ1-6; D may be TRBD1 (5 bases). The CDR3 sequence is 15 residues long. With 0 bases removed from V and 0 bases from J, the gap between germline ends came to 6 bases. Germline V CDR1 and CDR2: DFQATT, SNEGSKA (reference sequence). The CDR3 region has the DNA TGCAGTGCTAGAGATGGGGGCTCCTATAATTCACCCCTCCACTTT. Its translation: CSARDGGSYNSPLHF.

On this clonotype: One junction end disagrees with the germline gene, perhaps due to a read error. The V gene is TRBV28, the J gene TRBJ2-5; the D is unclear. This CDR3 contains 12 residues. Germline V gene data show CDR1 as MDHEN and CDR2 as SYDVKM. CDR3 DNA sequence: TGTGCCAGCAGTTTATTCAAAGAGGCCCAGTACTTC. As protein: CASSLFKEAQYF.

This clonotype has just a few counts. This rearrangement joins TRBV11-2 to TRBJ2-1; 7 nucleotides agree with TRBD2. V lost 3 bases to trimming and J lost 14 bases; unmatched junction nucleotides: 4. This CDR3 comprises 11 residues. Germline lookup yields CDR1 SGHAT and CDR2 FQNNGV. The chain's CDR3 is CASSFRGLKFF. The CDR3 DNA follows: TGTGCCAGCAGCTTCCGGGGACTAAAGTTCTTC. Supplemented by reference TRBV11-2 and TRBJ2-1, the full variable domain reads EAGVAQSPRYKIIEKRQSVAFWCNPISGHATLYWYQQILGQGPKLLIQFQNNGVVDDSQLPKDRFSAERLKGVDSTLKIQPAKLEDSAVYLCASSFRGLKFFGPGTRLTVL.

This clonotype was counted a few times. The CDR3 region is CASNGGRNNEQFF. In DNA form, the CDR3 reads TGTGCCAGCAACGGGGGGCGGAACAATGAGCAGTTCTTC. The V call is TRBV7-9, the J call TRBJ2-1; possibly TRBD2 for D (7 bases). The CDR3 has 13 residues. Trimming cost V 7 bases and J 5 bases, with 12 bases left between them. Looked up from germline, CDR1 is SEHNR and CDR2 is FQNEAQ (reference sequence).

This chain joins TRBV18 and TRBJ2-1; D is undetermined. Germline CDR1 reads KGHSH; CDR2 reads LQKENI. With 3 bases removed from V and 2 bases from J, the gap between germline ends came to 5 bases. This CDR3 region has 13 residues. CDR3 protein: CASSPATYNEQFF. For the CDR3, the DNA is TGTGCCAGCTCACCGGCTACCTACAATGAGCAGTTCTTC.